This T cell receptor beta chain was captured by sequencing in a study (dated by TCRdb to 2021 to 2024). For TCR beta sequencing, genomic DNA was taken from unsorted PBMCs, and those PBMCs had been isolated from peripheral blood. This clone has just one count. Its antigen remains unidentified. No per-base quality is available; no much larger clone lies one base away. On the study overall, not on this receptor specifically: According to the authors, more investigation is needed, including longitudinal sampling and evaluation of a control group.

TCR beta chain repertoires were profiled by survey-level sequencing on the immunoSEQ platform. Concerning the study's data processing: Repertoire diversity was measured with the inverse Simpson index, and CDR3 amino acid length spectratypes and V-J pairing frequencies were compared. TCR beta CDR3 sequences were matched against VDJdb to annotate clonotypes specific to SARS-CoV-2, CMV, influenza A and EBV. TCRdb took over this immuneACCESS table, retaining in-frame rearrangements with V and J assigned. Such tables are incomplete; in checked studies, under half of the missing clones stem from an unresolved V gene, and the remainder is unexplained. That table supplies the V and J calls and clone size; D and trimming were determined from the DNA. Counted in this sample were nearly 70,000 clones; over 85% of them appeared once. The top ten constitute under 4.5% of the sample. The CDR3 runs 19 amino acids, cysteine and phenylalanine included. Kept here is only the CDR3 DNA, which spans 57 bases and is read in frame from base 1. The germline V gene encodes CDR1 MNHEY and CDR2 SVGEGT. The junction carries 26 bases between V and J, which are trimmed by 2 bases and 3 bases respectively.

The chain uses TRBV6-2 or TRBV6-3 and TRBJ2-7; matching of 5 bases hints at TRBD1 as the D gene. The sample was PBMCs. The TCR comes from a man aged 40-49 years with rheumatoid arthritis. The CDR3 in this case is CASSYALRPSRTRNYEQYF. The base sequence is TGTGCCAGCAGTTACGCCCTTCGACCTTCCCGGACAAGAAACTACGAGCAGTACTTC.